This T cell receptor (beta chain) was recorded in a study of blood T cell repertoires in COVID-19. Study information: Researchers got acute and convalescent COVID-19 samples from the United States, Italy and Spain. The cDNA or gDNA used as material had been derived from T cells, B-cell-depleted T cells, or PBMCs.

Germline CDR1 LGHNA, CDR2 YNFKEQ. The CDR3 is made up of 15 amino acids. J was trimmed by 3 bases and V by 0 bases; bases with no gene match: 3. At least ten counts were recorded for this clone. Method: immunoSEQ multiplex PCR; TCRdb's copy keeps in-frame clones and lacks some. The table records 120,000 or so clones, under 90% of them present only once. The rearrangement joins TRBV4-2 to TRBJ2-3; 7 nucleotides agree with TRBD1. The specimen sequenced was peripheral blood. The source is a man in his sixties with acute or convalescent COVID-19. The CDR3 DNA reads TGTGCCAGCAGCCAAGAAGACAGGGAGACAGATACGCAGTATTTT. This gives the protein CASSQEDRETDTQYF.